Reported below is one TCR beta chain. These data originate in a study of blood T cell repertoires in COVID-19. Symptom resolution, clearance, or two negative PCRs marked donors in Cohort 3 as recovered. The data were produced by immunoSEQ multiplex PCR, yet TCRdb's version contains in-frame clones alone and is incomplete. Here the sample spans some 200,000 clones, 82% being singletons. The CDR3 is 13 amino acids. The V and J ends lost 3 bases and 8 bases respectively, with 13 bases between them. Germline values: CDR1 SGHTA, CDR2 FQGNSA. The V and J genes are TRBV7-2 and TRBJ1-1, with D tentatively TRBD1 (6 bases). This receptor was identified in a man aged 35-49 years who had recovered from COVID-19. The specimen was PBMCs or T cells enriched from blood (not recorded which). The CDR3 spells CASSLGDRTEAFF. CDR3 sequence (DNA): TGTGCCAGCAGCTTGGGTGACAGGACGGAAGCTTTCTTT.